One sample yielded the 32 T cell receptor beta chains listed below, sequenced in a study of Ad26.COV2.S vaccination and SARS-CoV-2 variants. Clones were sequenced by immunoSEQ multiplex PCR, and TCRdb holds only the in-frame ones, with some missing. The data contain 350,000 to 550,000 clones, about 88% of them singletons. Treatment in this sample: some 20 received Ad26.COV2.S at low or high dose, single or two shots; 5 received placebo; per-sample allocation not given. The samples were gathered on day 63 after the first injection of vaccine or placebo. Sample: peripheral blood, taken in a trial of Ad26.COV2.S vaccine versus placebo. The receptor source for this set is a person between 18 and 65 years old who received the Ad26.COV2.S COVID-19 vaccine or a placebo.

The chain joins TRBV7-9 to TRBJ2-5, with D perhaps assigned TRBD1 or TRBD2 (5 bases each). The V end was cut by 3 bases, the J end by 5 bases, with 16 bases between. CDR1 and CDR2 from the germline V gene are SEHNR and FQNEAQ (reference sequence). The CDR3 totals 15 residues. The CDR3 here is CASSLGLEGWETQYF. CDR3 sequence (DNA): TGTGCCAGCAGCTTGGGTCTAGAGGGGTGGGAGACCCAGTACTTC.

A remark on this clone: One junction end disagrees with the germline gene, perhaps due to a read error. V and J are TRBV4-1 and TRBJ2-1; 11 bases are a match to TRBD2. In germline, CDR1 is MGHRA, CDR2 YSYEKL. The CDR3 runs 14 residues. The CDR3 region has the DNA TGCGCCAGCAGCCAAGAGGTTAGCGGGGGGGTTAGGATCTTC. This sequence encodes CASSQEVSGGVRIF.

This chain joins TRBV7-9 and TRBJ1-4, with 9 bases identical to TRBD1. The CDR3 extends over 14 amino acids. V shed 5 bases and J 8 bases; nucleotides not matched to a gene: 6. The germline V gene encodes CDR1 SEHNR and CDR2 FQNEAQ (reference sequence). CDR3 amino acids: CASSAQTGGEKLFF. For the CDR3, the DNA is TGTGCCAGCAGCGCCCAAACAGGGGGCGAAAAACTGTTTTTT.

The genes are TRBV9 and TRBJ1-1; the match to TRBD1 covers 8 bases. The CDR3 has 16 residues. V was clipped by 4 bases and J by 3 bases; unmatched bases: 11. The germline V gene encodes CDR1 SGDLS and CDR2 YYNGEE. The CDR3 sequence: CASSLTGGFYDTEAFF. DNA for the CDR3: TGTGCCAGCAGCCTCACAGGGGGATTTTATGACACTGAAGCTTTCTTT.

The V call is TRBV5-4, the J call TRBJ2-1; TRBD2 aligns across 13 bases. J was trimmed by 10 bases and V by 0 bases; bases with no gene match: 10. The CDR3 runs 17 residues. The germline CDR1 and CDR2 sequences are SGHNT and YYREEE (reference sequence). CDR3 sequence: CASSLGIELAGGGEQFF. In DNA form, the CDR3 reads TGTGCCAGCAGCTTGGGTATAGAACTAGCGGGAGGGGGAGAGCAGTTCTTC.

The chain is built from TRBV23-1 and TRBJ2-7; D remains ambiguous. TRBV23-1 is given ORF status, its function remaining uncertain. This CDR3 spans 16 amino acids. V was cut by 2 bases and J by 2 bases, with 16 bases left in between. The DNA of the CDR3 is TGCGCCAGCAGTCAACCAAGACGTCGGTTGACCTACGAGCAGTACTTC. It codes for CASSQPRRRLTYEQYF.

The chain uses TRBV19 and TRBJ2-1; possible D gene TRBD1, 6 bases. Trimming removed 6 bases from V and 7 bases from J, with 19 bases in between. Germline loops: CDR1 LNHDA, CDR2 SQIVND (reference sequence). The CDR3 has 15 amino acids. The CDR3 bases are TGTGCCAGTAGCCCCGGGACACTAAGTCGGAATGAGCAGTTCTTC. The encoded protein is CASSPGTLSRNEQFF.

CDR3 DNA: TGTGCCAGCTCACCGAATACAGGGCTGAATCAGCCCCAGCATTTT. Protein: CASSPNTGLNQPQHF. The V and J genes are TRBV18 and TRBJ1-5, with D tentatively TRBD1 (6 bases). In germline, CDR1 is KGHSH, CDR2 LQKENI. V was trimmed by 3 bases and J by 4 bases, leaving 13 bases between them. The CDR3 covers 15 residues.

The chain combines TRBV7-3 with TRBJ1-1, with no clear D. The CDR3 consists of 12 residues. Trimming removed 8 bases from V and 0 bases from J, with 7 bases in between. CDR1 and CDR2 (germline): SGHTA, FQGTGA. CDR3 amino acids: CASSKVNTEAFF. In DNA form, the CDR3 reads TGTGCCAGCTCCAAGGTGAACACTGAAGCTTTCTTT. The full variable domain, with the rest looked up from reference TRBV7-3 and TRBJ1-1, is GAGVSQTPSNKVTEKGKYVELRCDPISGHTALYWYRQSLGQGPEFLIYFQGTGAADDSGLPNDRFFAVRPEGSVSTLKIQRTERGDSAVYLCASSKVNTEAFFGQGTRLTVV.

This rearrangement joins TRBV7-9 to TRBJ1-1; the D is unclear. In germline, CDR1 is SEHNR, CDR2 FQNEAQ (reference sequence). The CDR3 spans 15 residues. The V end was cut by 7 bases, the J end by 9 bases, with 24 bases between. The CDR3 loop reads CASTPFDGSAMKAFF. DNA for the CDR3: TGTGCCAGCACACCTTTCGATGGGAGCGCAATGAAAGCTTTCTTT.

The genes are TRBV7-6 and TRBJ2-1; 11 nucleotides line up with TRBD2. Germline values: CDR1 SGHVS, CDR2 FNYEAQ. CDR3 size: 16 residues. V shed 1 base and J 7 bases; nucleotides not matched to a gene: 6. The CDR3 sequence is CASSLEGLAGSNEQFF. The CDR3 DNA reads as TGTGCCAGCAGCTTAGAAGGACTAGCGGGTTCTAATGAGCAGTTCTTC. The whole variable domain, filled in from reference TRBV7-6 and TRBJ2-1, reads GAGVSQSPRYKVTKRGQDVALRCDPISGHVSLYWYRQALGQGPEFLTYFNYEAQQDKSGLPNDRFSAERPEGSISTLTIQRTEQRDSAMYRCASSLEGLAGSNEQFFGPGTRLTVL.

The rearrangement links TRBV7-6 to TRBJ2-1; no clear D. The CDR3 extends over 13 amino acids. The germline V and J ends were trimmed by 4 bases and 12 bases, with 16 bases remaining between them. In germline, CDR1 is SGHVS, CDR2 FNYEAQ. Here the CDR3 reads CASSSPPGRVQFF. CDR3 DNA sequence: TGTGCCAGCAGCTCTCCCCCGGGTCGGGTGCAGTTCTTC.

The V gene is TRBV18, the J gene TRBJ2-5, with 7 positions matching TRBD2. Germline V gene data show CDR1 as KGHSH and CDR2 as LQKENI. CDR3 length: 15 residues. Unmatched junction bases numbered 10, after V lost 4 bases and J lost 5 bases. The DNA of the CDR3 is TGTGCCAGCTCACGCATGCCGGGACTAAGGGAGACCCAGTACTTC. The encoded protein is CASSRMPGLRETQYF.

A single count supports this clone. V usage is TRBV20-1 and J usage is TRBJ1-1; D is unresolved. This CDR3 spans 12 amino acids. The germline V gene encodes CDR1 DFQATT and CDR2 SNEGSKA (reference sequence). With 3 bases removed from V and 1 base from J, the gap between germline ends came to 6 bases. CDR3: CSASEGNTEAFF. The CDR3 DNA is TGCAGTGCTAGTGAGGGGAACACTGAAGCTTTCTTT.

The chain has TRBV4-1 and TRBJ2-7; 7 nucleotides agree with TRBD2. This CDR3 is built from 17 residues. Germline CDR1 is MGHRA and CDR2 is YSYEKL. Losses at the gene ends were 0 bases for V and 4 bases for J; bases not matched to a gene: 12. The CDR3 sequence is CASSQDLGLRVHYEQYF. The CDR3 DNA reads TGCGCCAGCAGCCAAGATTTGGGACTAAGGGTCCATTACGAGCAGTACTTC.

J is TRBJ1-2 and V is TRBV6-4, with D tentatively TRBD1 (5 bases). Trimming took 4 bases from V and 1 from J, leaving 16 bases between them. The CDR3 runs 16 residues. Germline assignment: CDR1 MRHNA and CDR2 SNTAGT. The CDR3 loop reads CASSVRAGTDNYGYTF. The CDR3 nucleotides read TGTGCCAGCAGTGTCCGAGCCGGGACGGATAACTATGGCTACACCTTC.

The chain uses TRBV2 and TRBJ1-6; possible D gene TRBD1, 6 bases. Looked up from germline, CDR1 is SNHLY and CDR2 is FYNNEI. This CDR3 spans 14 amino acids. The V end was cut by 4 bases, the J end by 11 bases, with 15 bases between. The CDR3 reads CASSVYREAAPLHF. CDR3 coding DNA: TGTGCCAGCAGTGTTTACAGGGAGGCGGCACCCCTCCACTTT.

The gene calls are TRBV21-1 and TRBJ2-5; the table's D gene call, TRBD2, was not cross checked with the DNA. TRBV21-1 is deemed a pseudogene. The CDR3 sequence is 17 residues long. The CDR3 protein is CASSKNGTDPLQETQYF. As DNA, the CDR3 is TGTGCCAGCAGCAAAAACGGGACTGACCCCCTACAAGAGACCCAGTACTTC.

This clone was recorded a few times. V gene TRBV7-9 combines with J gene TRBJ2-7, with D tentatively TRBD2 (5 bases). Germline V gives CDR1 SEHNR, CDR2 FQNEAQ (reference sequence). V was pared by 4 bases and J by 0 bases, with 10 bases between. This CDR3 contains 14 residues. CDR3 protein: CASSSDFTSYEQYV. CDR3 nucleotides: TGTGCCAGCAGCTCGGACTTTACCTCCTACGAGCAGTACGTC.

The rearrangement links TRBV14 to TRBJ2-7; weak D call: TRBD1 (5 bases). Germline values: CDR1 SGHDN, CDR2 FVKESK. Trimming shortened V by 1 base and J by 5 bases, and 27 bases separated the two germline ends. The CDR3 spans 19 residues. The CDR3 is CASSQVAAKAGWMLDEQYV. The DNA of the CDR3 is TGTGCCAGCAGCCAAGTGGCAGCTAAGGCAGGGTGGATGTTGGACGAGCAGTACGTC.

The gene calls are TRBV7-2 and TRBJ1-2; possible D gene TRBD1, 6 bases. Germline lookup yields CDR1 SGHTA and CDR2 FQGNSA. V lost 3 bases, J lost 4 bases, and 18 bases lay in between. CDR3 length equals 16 residues. The CDR3 region is CASSLGVRVGAYGYTF. CDR3 bases: TGTGCCAGCAGCTTGGGTGTCAGGGTGGGGGCCTATGGCTACACCTTC.

V usage is TRBV10-3 and J usage is TRBJ1-1; tentatively, D is TRBD1 (5 bases). The V end lost 0 bases, the J end lost 3 bases, and 11 bases lay between the germline ends. The CDR3 runs to 15 residues. The V gene's germline CDR1 is ENHRY and CDR2 SYGVKD. CDR3 in amino acids: CAISESGSGYTEAFF. In DNA form, the CDR3 reads TGTGCCATCAGTGAGTCCGGTTCAGGGTACACTGAAGCTTTCTTT.

In this sample, this clone turned up a few times. This rearrangement joins TRBV10-3 to TRBJ1-1; 8 bases are shared with TRBD1. After removal of 4 bases from V and 3 bases from J, the junction contained 7 bases not matched to a gene. The CDR3 loop spans 15 amino acids. Per the germline V gene, CDR1 is ENHRY and CDR2 is SYGVKD. The chain's CDR3 is CAISARQGWDTEAFF. For the CDR3, the DNA is TGTGCCATCAGTGCCCGACAGGGGTGGGACACTGAAGCTTTCTTT.

The chain joins TRBV4-2 to TRBJ1-1; D is unresolved. Germline V gives CDR1 LGHNA, CDR2 YNFKEQ. This CDR3 region has 13 residues. V lost 8 bases to trimming and J lost 1 base, with 11 bases between them. The CDR3 coding sequence is TGTGCCAGCGGTCAGACGGGGAACACTGAAGCTTTCTTT. Amino acid sequence: CASGQTGNTEAFF.

This sequence joins TRBV20-1 and TRBJ1-4; possible D gene TRBD1, 5 bases. The CDR3 loop spans 11 amino acids. Trimming took 5 bases from V and 7 from J, leaving 8 bases between them. CDR1 is DFQATT, CDR2 SNEGSKA, per germline (reference sequence). CDR3 sequence (DNA): TGCAGTGCTTACAGGCTTGAAAAACTGTTTTTT. Translating it yields CSAYRLEKLFF.

The V and J genes are TRBV3-1 (or the pseudogene TRBV3-2) and TRBJ2-3; D is tentatively TRBD1 or TRBD2 (5 bases each). This CDR3 is built from 15 residues. V was trimmed by 1 base and J by 6 bases, leaving 14 bases between them. Germline V lookup: CDR1 LGHDT, CDR2 YNNKEL (reference sequence). The CDR3 DNA is TGTGCCAGCAGCCAAGTAAGGGACCCGGGGGATACGCAGTATTTT. It codes for CASSQVRDPGDTQYF.

This clone was seen repeatedly, ten times or more. The V gene is TRBV15, the J gene TRBJ2-3; D might be TRBD1 or TRBD2, each matching 6 bases. The CDR3 is 15 amino acids. Deletions cut 5 bases from V and 2 bases from J, with 14 bases between. Germline V CDR1 and CDR2: LNHNV, YYDKDF (reference sequence). The CDR3 DNA sequence: TGTGCCACCAGCGAGAGGGCGGGACACACAGATACGCAGTATTTT. The encoded protein is CATSERAGHTDTQYF. Using reference TRBV15 and TRBJ2-3 for the parts outside the CDR3, the full variable domain is DAMVIQNPRYQVTQFGKPVTLSCSQTLNHNVMYWYQQKSSQAPKLLFHYYDKDFNNEADTPDNFQSRRPNTSFCFLDIRSPGLGDTAMYLCATSERAGHTDTQYFGPGTRLTVL.

This clone was detected only once. J is TRBJ1-1 and V is TRBV4-3; a possible D gene is TRBD1 (5 bases). This CDR3 comprises 13 residues. Looked up from germline, CDR1 is LGHNA and CDR2 is YSLEER. V was shortened by 4 bases and J by 6 bases, with 12 bases between the two germline ends. The CDR3 DNA reads as TGCGCCAGCAGCCGACGAGGGGAAGCTGAAGCTTTCTTT. Translating gives CASSRRGEAEAFF.

This chain connects TRBV20-1 to TRBJ1-5; a possible D gene is TRBD1 (6 bases). Germline V gives CDR1 DFQATT, CDR2 SNEGSKA (reference sequence). V lost 3 bases and J 7 bases, leaving 16 bases between the germline ends. The CDR3 sequence is 14 residues long. CDR3 coding DNA: TGCAGTGCTAGTCCGGGGGGGCCCAAGCAGCCCCAGCATTTT. Amino acid sequence: CSASPGGPKQPQHF.

The chain links TRBV15 to TRBJ1-5; D gene ambiguous. This CDR3 has 13 residues. From germline, CDR1 is LNHNV and CDR2 YYDKDF (reference sequence). The germline V and J ends were trimmed by 1 base and 4 bases, with 5 bases remaining between them. This CDR3 reads CATSRGRNQPQHF. Here the CDR3 DNA reads TGTGCCACCAGCAGAGGACGAAATCAGCCCCAGCATTTT.

The chain uses TRBV28 and TRBJ1-2; D is perhaps TRBD1 (6 bases). This CDR3 region has 18 residues. The ends were cut back, 4 bases at V and 1 base at J, with 22 bases in the middle. Germline V gives CDR1 MDHEN, CDR2 SYDVKM. The CDR3 spells CASSSLFGQSLINYGYTF. The CDR3 DNA reads TGTGCCAGCAGTTCATTATTTGGACAGAGTTTAATTAACTATGGCTACACCTTC.

V and J are TRBV28 and TRBJ2-7; D unresolved. There are 15 residues in the CDR3. The V gene lost 0 bases and the J gene lost 2 bases, with 11 bases spanning the gap. Germline V gene data show CDR1 as MDHEN and CDR2 as SYDVKM. The CDR3 protein is CASSLWAIGAYEQYF. The CDR3 bases are TGTGCCAGCAGTTTATGGGCCATAGGAGCCTACGAGCAGTACTTC.